A selection of T cell receptor beta chains follows, all from one sample in a study of cytomegalovirus exposure and HLA in healthy donors. Produced via immunoSEQ multiplex PCR; TCRdb's table is partial and in-frame only. In all, the sample yields more than 140,000 clones. Sequenced material: PBMCs. These receptors were collected from a woman aged 18-29 years in good health and CMV-seronegative. Each CDR3 is given without its conserved first and last residue.

CDR3 length | V gene | CDR3 protein
12 | TRBV9 | ASGGQGASYEQY
15 | TRBV11-2 | ASSEFTGTSGYNEQF
12 | TRBV2 | ASSERQGNQPQH
12 | TRBV18 | ASSPGVGPETQY
13 | TRBV27 | ASSWHWDSSYEQY
12 | TRBV2 | ASMRTGTTDTQY
10 | TRBV29-1 | SVGAVGETQY
11 | TRBV5-8 | ASSLIMNTEAF
14 | TRBV6-1 | ASSEAQFYSNQPQH
12 | TRBV7-9 | ASSLELLTGELF
12 | TRBV19 | ASSIDRRGLTEF
13 | TRBV2 | ASSATSGILGEQF
13 | TRBV5-4 | ASSLEVGGTDTQY
15 | TRBV10-3 | AISGGTSSSSTDTQY
12 | TRBV19 | ASSTSQVPLSQY
13 | TRBV5-1 | ASSSTGTAYNEQF
11 | TRBV4-2 | ASSQDRYTEAF
13 | TRBV11-3 | ASSLDRGGIYGYT
12 | TRBV15 | ATSRELLVYEQY
13 | TRBV6-6 | ASSPTEVRTGELF
15 | TRBV5-1 | ASSPGWGGSLRNEQF
13 | TRBV9 | ASSVEQGVGDTQY
13 | TRBV29-1 | SVAGGPATNEKLF
13 | TRBV9 | ASSVAGTGGYGYT
13 | TRBV5-1 | ASTLSNRGLSGYT
12 | TRBV7-8 | ASSSYGTNTEAF
13 | TRBV7-2 | ASSLARTGWDGYT
12 | TRBV11-1 | ASSSGESYNEQF
13 | TRBV19 | ASSSSGSLSHEQY
12 | TRBV27 | ASSYTGYGQPQH
14 | TRBV5-1 | ASSPEVGRGRETQY
13 | TRBV4-1 | ASSKPGQDPYEQY
13 | TRBV30 | AWRGNSGRAGELF
13 | TRBV14 | ASSRPLGARAEAF
13 | TRBV4-1 | ASTKEGSGDTEAF
11 | TRBV6-5 | ATRGGMNTEAF
10 | TRBV6-1 | ASSENPQPQH
12 | TRBV19 | ASSLWDTNTEAF
14 | TRBV9 | ASSVAGTGAGDTQY
11 | TRBV5-1 | ASQPQWSGELF
18 | TRBV27 | ASSLSPGLAGGPNTGELF
11 | TRBV10-3 | AISESTGNEQF
15 | TRBV9 | ASSAGQKSNSNQPQH
15 | TRBV12-5 | ASGLVLGTGPGNTIY
12 | TRBV2 | ASSRTDTGEKLF
12 | TRBV27 | ASSLSTGGETQY
12 | TRBV6-1 | ASSVTGGPDTQY
13 | TRBV5-1 | ASSLLGAHTGELF
13 | TRBV5-1 | ASSFGIDRIYGYT
10 | TRBV7-9 | ASSLADQPQH
13 | TRBV6-1 | ASAYPTSGRLRQF
11 | TRBV27 | ASSSGRDYEQY
13 | TRBV2 | ASRRTGNSNQPQH
13 | TRBV11-2 | ASSLGSRHTDTQY
14 | TRBV5-4 | ASSLDLGRPQETQY
11 | TRBV9 | ASSEGMFYEQY
10 | TRBV5-4 | ASSSNPYEQY